One sample yielded the 20 T cell receptor beta chains listed below, sequenced in a study of cytomegalovirus exposure and HLA in healthy donors. With 60 Vbeta and 13 Jbeta primers, the PCR was carried out. The protocol was immunoSEQ multiplex PCR, while the TCRdb copy is restricted to in-frame clones and leaves out a portion. The sample contains 150,000 or so clones, 64% of which appear only once. The sample taken for sequencing was PBMCs. Source of these receptors: a woman in her twenties or thirties in good health and CMV-seropositive.

About this clone itself: In this CDR3 the conserved last residue, phenylalanine or tryptophan, is missing, so a read error is likely. This chain joins TRBV2 and TRBJ1-2; D may be TRBD1 (5 bases). Trimming left V 8 bases short and J 7 bases short, with 17 bases between. CDR1 is SNHLY, CDR2 FYNNEI, per germline. This CDR3 has 13 amino acids. The CDR3: CASSIAGDGGYTV. CDR3 DNA sequence: TGTGCCAGCTCGATCGCGGGGGATGGTGGCTACACCGTC.

This clone was detected only a few times. The gene calls are TRBV2 and TRBJ2-1, with 7 bases matching TRBD1. With V trimmed by 8 bases and J by 4 bases, 8 bases remained unmatched. CDR3 length: 14 residues. Germline loops: CDR1 SNHLY, CDR2 FYNNEI. The CDR3 region has the DNA TGTGCCAGCTTCGCCGGGACAGAGTACAATGAGCAGTTCTTC. The encoded protein is CASFAGTEYNEQFF.

The chain combines TRBV11-2 with TRBJ2-5; possibly TRBD1 for D (6 bases). Germline V gives CDR1 SGHAT, CDR2 FQNNGV. V was clipped by 5 bases and J by 3 bases, with 10 bases between them. CDR3 length equals 13 residues. This CDR3 reads CASSQGWEETQYF. The CDR3 DNA sequence: TGTGCCAGCAGCCAGGGGTGGGAAGAGACCCAGTACTTC.

This chain uses TRBV5-4 with TRBJ2-5; 7 bases agree with TRBD1. CDR1 is SGHNT, CDR2 YYREEE, per germline (reference sequence). The CDR3 loop spans 14 amino acids. With 5 bases clipped from V and 0 bases from J, the junction kept 4 bases outside the gene matches. The CDR3, as DNA: TGTGCCAGCAGGCCCGGGACAGACCAAGAGACCCAGTACTTC. Its translation is CASRPGTDQETQYF. Together with reference TRBV5-4 and TRBJ2-5, the CDR3 gives the full variable domain: ETGVTQSPTHLIKTRGQQVTLRCSSQSGHNTVSWYQQALGQGPQFIFQYYREEENGRGNFPPRFSGLQFPNYSSELNVNALELDDSALYLCASRPGTDQETQYFGPGTRLLVL.

Only a few counts were recorded for this clone. This chain uses TRBV7-8 with TRBJ2-7; 7 bases agree with TRBD2. CDR3 length: 14 amino acids. Germline V gene lookup returns CDR1 SGHVS and CDR2 FQNEAQ. Trimming at V came to 0 bases and at J to 3 bases, leaving 2 bases not matched to a gene. The DNA for the CDR3 is TGTGCCAGCAGCTTAGCGGCTAGCGGCTACGAGCAGTACTTC. Its protein product is CASSLAASGYEQYF.

Regarding this clone: This sample also contains other DNA sequences that code for the same CDR3. For the CDR3, the DNA is TGTGCCAGCAGCTTTCAGGGGACTAATGAAAAACTGTTTTTT. Translation: CASSFQGTNEKLFF. The J gene is TRBJ1-4, the V gene TRBV5-4; TRBD1 might be the D (6 bases). The CDR3 has 14 amino acids. V was trimmed by 2 bases and J by 2 bases, leaving 7 bases between them. The germline V gene has CDR1 SGHNT and CDR2 YYREEE (reference sequence).

The V and J genes are TRBV7-9 and TRBJ2-5; a weak D match, TRBD1 (5 bases). Germline V gene lookup returns CDR1 SEHNR and CDR2 FQNEAQ (reference sequence). Trimming took 5 bases from V and 1 from J, leaving 17 bases between them. The CDR3 has 16 residues. In nucleotides, the CDR3 is TGTGCCAGCAGCCATTTCTTCCGACAGTCCCAAGAGACCCAGTACTTC. This codes for CASSHFFRQSQETQYF.

The J gene is TRBJ2-3, the V gene TRBV19, with TRBD1 matching 12 bases. The germline CDR1 and CDR2 sequences are LNHDA and SQIVND (reference sequence). J was trimmed by 4 bases and V by 3 bases; bases with no gene match: 8. The CDR3 totals 17 residues. This CDR3 reads CASSIRGDRGRPDTQYF. The CDR3 bases are TGTGCCAGTAGTATTCGTGGGGACAGGGGGCGCCCAGATACGCAGTATTTT.

J is TRBJ2-1 and V is TRBV28; D unresolved. Germline V lookup: CDR1 MDHEN, CDR2 SYDVKM. CDR3 size: 15 residues. Trimming pared 2 bases from V and 1 base from J, leaving 9 bases between. The CDR3 is CASSLGRPSYNEQFF. CDR3 in DNA: TGTGCCAGCAGTTTAGGGCGTCCGTCCTACAATGAGCAGTTCTTC.

This chain connects TRBV6-5 to TRBJ1-2; D is perhaps TRBD1 (6 bases). V gave up 7 bases and J gave up 8 bases, with 17 bases separating them. This CDR3 comprises 13 residues. Germline CDR1 MNHEY, CDR2 SVGAGI. In nucleotides, the CDR3 is TGTGCCAGCACGACGGGACAAGTGGGGGGCTACACCTTC. Its protein product is CASTTGQVGGYTF.

This clone was observed a few times. The chain joins TRBV9 to TRBJ1-1; D is possibly TRBD1 (5 bases). V was pared by 2 bases and J by 5 bases, with 10 bases between. Germline values: CDR1 SGDLS, CDR2 YYNGEE. CDR3 size: 13 residues. Written as DNA, the CDR3 is TGTGCCAGCAGCGTCTCAGGGAAAACTGAAGCTTTCTTT. Protein: CASSVSGKTEAFF. The whole variable domain, remainder taken from reference TRBV9 and TRBJ1-1, is DSGVTQTPKHLITATGQRVTLRCSPRSGDLSVYWYQQSLDQGLQFLIQYYNGEERAKGNILERFSAQQFPDLHSELNLSSLELGDSALYFCASSVSGKTEAFFGQGTRLTVV.

Points on this clone: A read error may account for a junction end that differs from germline. This rearrangement joins TRBV6-5 to TRBJ1-1; 7 nucleotides agree with TRBD1. The CDR3 is 14 residues long. Germline-derived CDR1 and CDR2 are MNHEY and SVGAGI. The CDR3 nucleotides are TGTGCCGGCAGTTGGCTCCGGACAGGAGCGGAAGCTTTCTTT. Translation: CAGSWLRTGAEAFF.

The chain combines TRBV18 with TRBJ2-6; 7 nucleotides line up with TRBD1. CDR1 and CDR2 (germline): KGHSH, LQKENI. This CDR3 has 17 amino acids. With V trimmed by 4 bases and J by 0 bases, 6 bases remained unmatched. CDR3 nucleotide sequence: TGTGCCAGCTCACAAAAAGGGGGCAGCTCTGGGGCCAACGTCCTGACTTTC. This codes for CASSQKGGSSGANVLTF.

The chain links TRBV5-6 to TRBJ1-4; no clear D gene. V lost 5 bases to trimming and J lost 5 bases, with 13 bases between them. The germline gives CDR1 SGHDT, CDR2 YYEEEE. The CDR3 is 14 residues long. CDR3 DNA: TGTGCCAGCAGTTACGGAGTGCGAAATGAAAAACTGTTTTTT. Protein: CASSYGVRNEKLFF.

The rearrangement joins TRBV10-3 to TRBJ2-3; weak D call: TRBD2 (5 bases). The germline CDR1 and CDR2 sequences are ENHRY and SYGVKD. With 10 bases removed from V and 2 bases from J, the gap between germline ends came to 16 bases. CDR3 length equals 14 residues. CDR3 DNA sequence: TGTGCCACCGGGAAAGGTGGAGACACAGATACGCAGTATTTT. The encoded protein is CATGKGGDTDTQYF.

The chain is built from TRBV15 and TRBJ2-2; the D is unclear. Trimming shortened V by 2 bases and J by 2 bases, and 3 bases separated the two germline ends. The CDR3 sequence is 13 residues long. Germline V gene lookup returns CDR1 LNHNV and CDR2 YYDKDF (reference sequence). The CDR3 nucleotides are TGTGCCACCAGCAGACTTAACACCGGGGAGCTGTTTTTT. The encoded protein is CATSRLNTGELFF.

The chain has TRBV19 and TRBJ2-7, with D possibly being TRBD1 (5 bases). With 3 bases removed from V and 4 bases from J, the gap between germline ends came to 10 bases. This CDR3 region has 13 residues. CDR1 is LNHDA, CDR2 SQIVND, per germline (reference sequence). The CDR3 coding sequence is TGTGCCAGTAGTATCCAGGGTCAGTACGAGCAGTACTTC. Protein: CASSIQGQYEQYF. Variable domain in full (rest from reference TRBV19 and TRBJ2-7): DGGITQSPKYLFRKEGQNVTLSCEQNLNHDAMYWYRQDPGQGLRLIYYSQIVNDFQKGDIAEGYSVSREKKESFPLTVTSAQKNPTAFYLCASSIQGQYEQYFGPGTRLTVT.

This CDR3 is CASMRDRQGETQYF. The CDR3 DNA sequence: TGTGCCAGCATGCGGGATCGGCAGGGAGAGACCCAGTACTTC. The J gene is TRBJ2-5, the V gene TRBV2, with D perhaps TRBD2 (6 bases). The germline gives CDR1 SNHLY, CDR2 FYNNEI. V lost 7 bases to trimming and J lost 4 bases, with 16 bases between them. The CDR3 sequence is 14 residues long.

This clone was found once. The chain recombines TRBV5-6 with TRBJ2-1, with 9 bases identical to TRBD2. Trimming took 5 bases from V and 3 from J; bases not matched to a gene: 9. Germline V gene data show CDR1 as SGHDT and CDR2 as YYEEEE. The CDR3 length is 16 residues. CDR3 bases: TGTGCCAGCAGAAGTCCCCGCGGGGGGGGCTACAATGAGCAGTTCTTC. Residues: CASRSPRGGGYNEQFF.

This chain uses TRBV5-1 with TRBJ2-7, with 8 bases lining up with TRBD1. Germline V gene sequence: CDR1 SGHRS, CDR2 YFSETQ. V lost 0 bases to trimming and J lost 1 base; unmatched junction nucleotides: 3. This CDR3 comprises 15 residues. Written as DNA, the CDR3 is TGCGCCAGCAGCTTGGGGGGACAGGCTTCCTACGAGCAGTACTTC. As protein: CASSLGGQASYEQYF.